One sample yielded the 28 T cell receptor beta chains listed below, sequenced in a study of cytomegalovirus exposure and HLA in healthy donors. PCR involved 60 Vbeta and 13 Jbeta primers. Using immunoSEQ multiplex PCR, the repertoire was profiled, and TCRdb retains in-frame clones only, with some absent. The sample yields about 150,000 clones, roughly 81% seen once. What was sequenced was PBMCs. These receptors all come from a woman younger than 35 in good health and CMV-seronegative.

CDR3 sequence (DNA): TGTGCCAGCAGCATAAACTATGGACAGTCGGGGCAGTATTTT. Translating it yields CASSINYGQSGQYF. The J gene is TRBJ2-3, the V gene TRBV5-6, with TRBD1 as a possible D gene (6 bases). V lost 4 bases, J lost 11 bases, and 20 bases lay in between. Germline V CDR1 and CDR2: SGHDT, YYEEEE. The CDR3 consists of 14 residues.

Only a few counts were recorded for this clone. This chain uses TRBV11-3 with TRBJ2-3; D might be TRBD2 (5 bases). Germline lookup yields CDR1 SGHNT and CDR2 YENEEA. The CDR3 consists of 15 residues. Trimming removed 0 bases at V and 2 bases at J, with 9 bases between. The CDR3: CASSLDGGFTDTQYF. CDR3 DNA sequence: TGTGCCAGCAGCTTAGATGGCGGGTTCACAGATACGCAGTATTTT.

V gene TRBV5-1 combines with J gene TRBJ2-7; D possibly corresponds to TRBD2 (7 bases). The CDR3 has 15 amino acids. The V gene lost 0 bases and the J gene lost 3 bases, with 13 bases spanning the gap. Germline CDR1 SGHRS, CDR2 YFSETQ. DNA of the CDR3: TGCGCCAGCAGCTTGGCCGTCGGGGGGCTCTACGAGCAGTACTTC. It translates to CASSLAVGGLYEQYF.

V gene TRBV5-6 combines with J gene TRBJ1-5; D remains unclear. From germline, CDR1 is SGHDT and CDR2 YYEEEE. Trimming cost V 4 bases and J 7 bases, with 12 bases left between them. The CDR3 is 13 residues long. CDR3 coding DNA: TGTGCCAGCAGCCACTGGAGGAACCAGCCCCAGCATTTT. Translated: CASSHWRNQPQHF.

The chain employs TRBV7-6 and TRBJ2-2; TRBD1 is a possible D gene (5 bases). Germline V gene lookup returns CDR1 SGHVS and CDR2 FNYEAQ. Trimming shortened V by 2 bases and J by 0 bases, and 13 bases separated the two germline ends. The CDR3 covers 17 residues. CDR3 nucleotides: TGTGCCAGCAGCTTAAGGATCCAGGGCCCGAACACCGGGGAGCTGTTTTTT. This codes for CASSLRIQGPNTGELFF.

The V and J genes are TRBV5-5 and TRBJ1-6; 8 positions match TRBD1. The length of the CDR3 is 15 residues. The V gene end was trimmed by 2 bases and the J gene end by 7 bases; junction bases not matched to a gene: 5. Germline CDR1 is SGHKS and CDR2 is YYEKEE (reference sequence). CDR3 sequence reads: CASSFHGQGNSPLHF. The CDR3 DNA reads as TGTGCCAGCAGCTTTCACGGACAGGGAAATTCACCCCTCCACTTT. The variable domain in full, completed from reference TRBV5-5 and TRBJ1-6, reads DAGVTQSPTHLIKTRGQQVTLRCSPISGHKSVSWYQQVLGQGPQFIFQYYEKEERGRGNFPDRFSARQFPNYSSELNVNALLLGDSALYLCASSFHGQGNSPLHFGNGTRLTVT.

This clone has just one count. The V gene is TRBV7-2, the J gene TRBJ1-1; D possibly corresponds to TRBD1 (6 bases). Germline CDR1 is SGHTA and CDR2 is FQGNSA. The CDR3 spans 14 residues. Trimming removed 5 bases at V and 1 base at J, with 11 bases between. This chain's CDR3 is CASSRGGANTEAFF. The CDR3 coding sequence is TGTGCCAGCAGCCGAGGGGGGGCGAACACTGAAGCTTTCTTT. The whole variable domain, filled in from reference TRBV7-2 and TRBJ1-1, reads GAGVSQSPSNKVTEKGKDVELRCDPISGHTALYWYRQSLGQGLEFLIYFQGNSAPDKSGLPSDRFSAERTGGSVSTLTIQRTQQEDSAVYLCASSRGGANTEAFFGQGTRLTVV.

The chain combines TRBV6-4 with TRBJ2-1; the match to TRBD2 covers 12 bases. The trim removed 4 bases at V and 10 bases at J, leaving 5 bases unmatched. The CDR3 length is 14 residues. CDR1 MRHNA and CDR2 SNTAGT come from the germline V gene. CDR3 nucleotide sequence: TGTGCCAGCAGTGCTAGCGGGGGGGCCAGCGAGCAGTTCTTC. Its protein product is CASSASGGASEQFF.

The V gene is TRBV11-2, the J gene TRBJ2-1; 10 nucleotides match TRBD2. The V and J ends lost 3 bases and 15 bases, in that order; junction bases with no gene match: 8. The CDR3 sequence is 13 residues long. CDR1 is SGHAT and CDR2 is FQNNGV in the germline V gene. The CDR3 reads CASSFETSGSPFF. The CDR3 DNA sequence: TGTGCCAGCAGCTTTGAGACTAGCGGGTCCCCGTTCTTC.

The chain couples TRBV5-4 to TRBJ2-1; tentative D call: TRBD1 (8 bases). The V end was cut by 2 bases, the J end by 4 bases, with 13 bases between. The CDR3 runs to 15 residues. Germline V CDR1 and CDR2: SGHNT, YYREEE (reference sequence). CDR3 nucleotides: TGTGCCAGCAGCTTCAACAGGGGGGGGTACAATGAGCAGTTCTTC. Protein sequence: CASSFNRGGYNEQFF.

The chain links TRBV5-6 to TRBJ1-4; no reliable D call. The germline V and J ends were trimmed by 1 base and 7 bases, with 8 bases remaining between them. This CDR3 contains 13 residues. The V gene's germline CDR1 is SGHDT and CDR2 YYEEEE. CDR3 in DNA: TGTGCCAGCAGCTTGTACGTGGCTGAAAAACTGTTTTTT. As protein: CASSLYVAEKLFF. The full variable domain, with the rest looked up from reference TRBV5-6 and TRBJ1-4, is DAGVTQSPTHLIKTRGQQVTLRCSPKSGHDTVSWYQQALGQGPQFIFQYYEEEERQRGNFPDRFSGHQFPNYSSELNVNALLLGDSALYLCASSLYVAEKLFFGSGTQLSVL.

The J gene is TRBJ1-2, the V gene TRBV18, with a possible D match to TRBD1 (6 bases). Germline CDR1 KGHSH, CDR2 LQKENI. This CDR3 comprises 18 residues. V lost 0 bases, J lost 0 bases, and 17 bases lay in between. The CDR3 is CASSPPRDNSRSNYGYTF. The CDR3 coding sequence is TGTGCCAGCTCACCACCCCGGGACAACTCCCGCTCTAACTATGGCTACACCTTC.

The V call is TRBV6-1, the J call TRBJ2-1; TRBD2 agrees at 10 bases. The germline gives CDR1 MNHNS, CDR2 SASEGT. The CDR3 runs to 13 residues. Unmatched junction bases numbered 7, after V lost 5 bases and J lost 12 bases. CDR3 coding DNA: TGTGCCAGCAGTTTGACTAGCGGGCATATGCAGTTCTTC. Translating it yields CASSLTSGHMQFF.

This sequence joins TRBV11-2 and TRBJ1-2; D gene uncertain. This CDR3 contains 11 residues. Germline V gene lookup returns CDR1 SGHAT and CDR2 FQNNGV. Trimming took 1 base from V and 14 from J, leaving 11 bases between them. Here the CDR3 reads CASSLGPVGTF. The CDR3 nucleotides read TGTGCCAGCAGCTTAGGGCCTGTCGGGACCTTC.

The chain links TRBV9 to TRBJ1-2, with 7 bases that match TRBD1. The V gene's germline CDR1 is SGDLS and CDR2 YYNGEE. The CDR3 has 16 amino acids. Germline trimming cut 3 bases from V and 5 bases from J; bases unmatched to any gene: 13. The CDR3 loop reads CASSGLLRTGHYGYTF. CDR3 nucleotide sequence: TGTGCCAGCAGCGGTCTCCTTAGGACAGGACATTATGGCTACACCTTC.

The V and J genes are TRBV6-5 and TRBJ2-2, with D unresolved. Germline V gene data show CDR1 as MNHEY and CDR2 as SVGAGI. The CDR3 is 13 amino acids. Between the trimmed V and J ends, which lost 4 bases and 6 bases, there was a span of 9 bases. CDR3 nucleotides: TGTGCCAGCAGTTCCGGTCCACCCGGGGAGCTGTTTTTT. Amino acids: CASSSGPPGELFF.

The chain is built from TRBV19 and TRBJ2-7, with a possible D match to TRBD1 (6 bases). V lost 4 bases and J 5 bases, leaving 15 bases between the germline ends. The germline V gene encodes CDR1 LNHDA and CDR2 SQIVND (reference sequence). CDR3 size: 14 residues. The CDR3 sequence: CASSTRTDLDEQYF. The CDR3, as DNA: TGTGCCAGTAGTACCAGGACAGACTTGGACGAGCAGTACTTC.

The chain recombines TRBV30 with TRBJ1-4; D is undetermined. The germline gives CDR1 GTSNPN, CDR2 SVGIG (reference sequence). The CDR3 spans 12 residues. V lost 2 bases and J 8 bases, leaving 9 bases between the germline ends. This CDR3 is CAWSNRGEKLFF. The CDR3 DNA is TGTGCCTGGAGTAACCGGGGAGAAAAACTGTTTTTT.

The chain combines TRBV27 with TRBJ2-7; D is unclear. Germline V lookup: CDR1 MNHEY, CDR2 SMNVEV (reference sequence). Trimming stripped 3 bases from V and 0 bases from J, with 6 bases between. CDR3 length equals 13 residues. The DNA for the CDR3 is TGTGCCAGCAGTTTCTCGGGCTCCTACGAGCAGTACTTC. This gives the protein CASSFSGSYEQYF.

The V call is TRBV5-1, the J call TRBJ2-5; D is possibly TRBD2 (7 bases). CDR1 SGHRS and CDR2 YFSETQ come from the germline V gene. V was shortened by 3 bases and J by 2 bases, with 11 bases between the two germline ends. The CDR3 runs to 14 residues. In nucleotides, the CDR3 is TGCGCCAGCAGCTGGGGAGGGGGACAAGAGACCCAGTACTTC. Its translation: CASSWGGGQETQYF.

This clone was counted only a few times. The rearrangement joins TRBV6-6 to TRBJ1-2; TRBD1 might be the D (6 bases). Trimming took off 6 bases at V and 8 bases at J, with 19 bases between the two ends. CDR3 length: 14 residues. Germline values: CDR1 MNHNY, CDR2 SVGAGI (reference sequence). CDR3 in DNA: TGTGCCAGCAGCCCCGACAGGACGATAGGCGGCTACACCTTC. Translation gives CASSPDRTIGGYTF.

This chain connects TRBV2 to TRBJ2-7; 12 bases line up with TRBD2. The V and J ends lost 9 bases and 4 bases, in that order; junction bases with no gene match: 10. The CDR3 covers 15 residues. Germline V gene sequence: CDR1 SNHLY, CDR2 FYNNEI. Here the CDR3 DNA reads TGTGCCAGAGGACTAGCGGGAAAGGTCGGTTACGAGCAGTACTTC. Translating gives CARGLAGKVGYEQYF.

CDR3 DNA sequence: TGCGCCAGCAGCCCCGGGACAGGCGTAAGCTACGAGCAGTACTTC. Translation: CASSPGTGVSYEQYF. This sequence joins TRBV5-1 and TRBJ2-7; 8 bases line up with TRBD1. The germline CDR1 and CDR2 sequences are SGHRS and YFSETQ. Trimming took 4 bases from V and 3 from J; bases not matched to a gene: 9. CDR3 size: 15 residues.

The genes are TRBV5-1 and TRBJ2-1, with 11 bases fitting TRBD2. The CDR3 has 16 amino acids. From germline, CDR1 is SGHRS and CDR2 YFSETQ. V trimming: 4 bases; J trimming: 4 bases; junction bases outside the gene matches: 7. The CDR3 spells CASSKQTSGMYNEQFF. CDR3 DNA sequence: TGCGCCAGCAGCAAACAGACTAGCGGGATGTACAATGAGCAGTTCTTC.

This chain links TRBV27 with TRBJ1-5, with D possibly matching TRBD1 (5 bases). Trimming removed 7 bases from V and 6 bases from J, with 31 bases in between. CDR3 length: 19 amino acids. The germline V gene encodes CDR1 MNHEY and CDR2 SMNVEV (reference sequence). The CDR3 nucleotides read TGTGCCAGCATCACCATTGGGGGGGTGGGCTCATTACCTGGTCAGCCCCAGCATTTT. Protein sequence: CASITIGGVGSLPGQPQHF.

The chain recombines TRBV6-4 with TRBJ2-1, with 11 bases aligning to TRBD2. V shed 3 bases and J 5 bases; nucleotides not matched to a gene: 6. The CDR3 spans 16 residues. The germline gives CDR1 MRHNA, CDR2 SNTAGT. CDR3 sequence reads: CASSDTTSGENNEQFF. DNA for the CDR3: TGTGCCAGCAGTGATACGACTAGCGGGGAAAACAATGAGCAGTTCTTC.

The chain carries TRBV6-1 and TRBJ2-3, with D possibly being TRBD1 (5 bases). Trimming stripped 5 bases from V and 10 bases from J, with 13 bases between. Germline CDR1 MNHNS, CDR2 SASEGT. CDR3 length: 12 residues. The CDR3 here is CASSKQDPSQYF. The CDR3 DNA sequence: TGTGCCAGCAGTAAACAGGATCCGTCGCAGTATTTT.

The V and J genes are TRBV6-5 and TRBJ2-1; D is uncertain. Per the germline V gene, CDR1 is MNHEY and CDR2 is SVGAGI. The CDR3 contains 13 residues. Trimming took off 6 bases at V and 8 bases at J, with 14 bases between the two ends. The CDR3: CASSPAPGDEQFF. The DNA of the CDR3 is TGTGCCAGCAGCCCCGCTCCGGGTGATGAGCAGTTCTTC.